Listed here are 24 T cell receptor beta chains from one sample, sequenced in a study of tumor-infiltrating lymphocytes in primary liver carcinoma. TCR beta cDNA came from about 0.45 ug total RNA, primed with a constant-region primer. ARM-PCR was slightly modified, and three nested multiplex PCR rounds with it gave rise to the TCR beta libraries. Two initial PCR rounds of 10 to 11 cycles each paired TRBV1-TRBV30 forward primers with a C-beta reverse primer. TCRdb re-analysed the multiplex PCR reads in MiXCR, keeping a single row per CDR3 protein. The sample lists 320,000 or so distinct CDR3 sequences; 50% to 70% were seen once. Unsorted whole blood supplied the blood RNA, and germline DNA was isolated too. Sequenced material: peripheral blood. The source of these receptors is a man between 40 and 49 years old with primary liver carcinoma and hepatitis B virus infection.

V and J are TRBV2 and TRBJ2-5; 9 nucleotides match TRBD2. V shed 7 bases and J 3 bases; nucleotides not matched to a gene: 6. The CDR3 totals 14 residues. The germline CDR1 and CDR2 sequences are SNHLY and FYNNEI. Here the CDR3 DNA reads TGTGCCAGCACTTCGATAGCGGGAGAAGAGACCCAGTACTTC. Protein sequence: CASTSIAGEETQYF.

Notes on this clonotype: Compared with germline, one end of the junction differs, possibly owing to a read error. The chain is built from TRBV6-2 or TRBV6-3 and TRBJ2-1, with D hard to call. CDR1 and CDR2 (germline): MNHEY, SVGEGT. This CDR3 is 11 amino acids long. The CDR3 DNA sequence: TGTGCCAGCAGGAAAATTAATGAGCAATTCTTC. Protein: CASRKINEQFF.

Turning to this clonotype: Just one base apart from a much larger clone, this may be a read error. The CDR3 DNA reads TGCGCCAGCAGCCAGGAGACCTGGGGCGGCTACAATAAGCAGTTCTTC. As protein: CASSQETWGGYNKQFF. The chain combines TRBV4-3 with TRBJ2-1, with a possible D match to TRBD1 (5 bases). The CDR3 consists of 16 residues. In germline, CDR1 is LGHNA, CDR2 YSLEER.

Remarks on this clonotype: The junction and the germline gene differ at one end; a read error may be behind it. This chain uses TRBV11-1 with TRBJ2-7; D is unclear. The CDR3 is 13 amino acids. CDR1 and CDR2 (germline): SGHAT, FQDESV (reference sequence). Here the CDR3 DNA reads TGTGCTAGCAGCCCCACGGTCGTTTACGAGCGGTACTTC. Translated, it gives CASSPTVVYERYF.

This clonotype has a handful of counts. Likely a read error: the CDR3 ends without its conserved phenylalanine or tryptophan. It is unclear where the CDR3 begins or ends on the DNA, so no DNA is shown, and the CDR3 is as TCRdb lists it. V is TRBV11-2 and J is TRBJ2-7; TRBD1 reflects the table's D call only, with no check against the DNA. The length of the CDR3 is 14 amino acids, counting both ends. The germline gives CDR1 SGHAT, CDR2 FQNNGV. The CDR3 loop is CASSIRDGIYERYL.

A word on this clonotype: This may be a read error: a much more frequent sequence differs by one nucleotide. This sequence joins TRBV10-3 and TRBJ2-1, with 9 bases matching TRBD2. V trimming: 10 bases; J trimming: 2 bases; junction bases outside the gene matches: 12. This CDR3 region has 16 residues. Germline-derived CDR1 and CDR2 are ENHRY and SYGVKD. The CDR3, as DNA: TGTGCCACCGGGGGATCGACTAGCGGTACCTACAATGAGCAGTTCTTC. Translating gives CATGGSTSGTYNEQFF.

The V gene is TRBV5-1, the J gene TRBJ2-7; D unresolved. The ends were cut back, 4 bases at V and 0 bases at J, with 8 bases in the middle. This CDR3 contains 13 residues. In germline, CDR1 is SGHRS, CDR2 YFSETQ. Here the CDR3 DNA reads TGCGCCAGCAGCGATGGCAGCTCCTACGAGCAGTACTTC. It translates to CASSDGSSYEQYF.

This clonotype was recorded many times. DNA of the CDR3: TGTGCCAGCAGTGAACAAAGGGAATACAATGAGCAGTTCTTC. It encodes CASSEQREYNEQFF. V usage is TRBV6-1 and J usage is TRBJ2-1; D unresolved. The germline V gene has CDR1 MNHNS and CDR2 SASEGT. This CDR3 has 14 amino acids. Trimming left V 2 bases short and J 4 bases short, with 9 bases between.

With regard to this clonotype: A read error may explain this, as a much larger clone is one base away. The chain uses TRBV6-6 and TRBJ2-5; D is perhaps TRBD1 (5 bases). The CDR3 runs to 14 residues. V gave up 8 bases and J gave up 5 bases, with 18 bases separating them. Germline V CDR1 and CDR2: MNHNY, SVGAGI (reference sequence). The CDR3, as DNA: TGTGCCAGCGGTTCATCCAGGGTATCGGAGACCCAGTACTTC. It translates to CASGSSRVSETQYF.

This clonotype was seen repeatedly, ten times or more. CDR3 nucleotides: TGTGCCAGCAGCCTAAGACTAGCGGGAATCTCCTACAATGAGCAGTTCTTC. Protein product: CASSLRLAGISYNEQFF. This sequence joins TRBV12-3 or TRBV12-4 and TRBJ2-1; TRBD2 matches at 11 bases. Trimming removed 6 bases from V and 0 bases from J; junction bases left unmatched: 7. The length of the CDR3 is 17 residues.

Details on this clonotype: One end of the junction fails to match germline, which may point to a read error. The DNA of the CDR3 is TGTACCAGCAGCCTTGACATGAACACTGAAGCTTTCTTT. Protein product: CTSSLDMNTEAFF. The V call is TRBV7-9, the J call TRBJ1-1, with D unclear. The germline V gene has CDR1 SEHNR and CDR2 FQNEAQ (reference sequence). The CDR3 sequence is 13 residues long.

This clonotype appeared many times. J is TRBJ2-1 and V is TRBV29-1; D gene unclear. V shed 4 bases and J shed 7 bases, with 5 bases lying between them. CDR1 and CDR2 from the germline V gene are SQVTM and ANQGSEA. The CDR3 is 10 residues long. Here the CDR3 DNA reads TGCAGCGTTGTCAAAAATGAGCAGTTCTTC. Protein sequence: CSVVKNEQFF.

Of note for this clonotype: A much larger clone differs from this one at a single base, so this may be a read error. The CDR3 does not close with the conserved phenylalanine or tryptophan, likely indicating a read error. The chain links TRBV5-4 to TRBJ2-5; perhaps TRBD1 as D (5 bases). The germline gives CDR1 SGHNT, CDR2 YYREEE (reference sequence). This CDR3 is built from 13 residues. The ends were cut back, 1 base at V and 5 bases at J, with 9 bases in the middle. The CDR3 protein is CASSLPGKETQYL. The CDR3 DNA follows: TGTGCCAGCAGCTTGCCAGGGAAGGAGACCCAGTACCTC.

The chain recombines TRBV28 with TRBJ2-7, with D perhaps TRBD2 (5 bases). Germline V gene lookup returns CDR1 MDHEN and CDR2 SYDVKM. The CDR3 has 13 amino acids. The ends were cut back, 5 bases at V and 3 bases at J, with 11 bases in the middle. CDR3: CASSRSGVYEQYF. As DNA, the CDR3 is TGTGCCAGCAGTCGATCCGGGGTCTACGAGCAGTACTTC.

This clonotype was seen only once. A much larger clone is a single base away; this may be a read error. The V call is TRBV6-1, the J call TRBJ2-2, with a weak D call TRBD2 (5 bases). Germline values: CDR1 MNHNS, CDR2 SASEGT. The CDR3 loop spans 14 amino acids. V lost 8 bases and J 2 bases, leaving 12 bases between the germline ends. CDR3 DNA: TGTGCCAGCCAGAGAGGGCTCAACACCGGGGAGCTGTTTTTT. Translated: CASQRGLNTGELFF.

As concerns this clonotype: One end of the junction varies from germline; a read error may be responsible. The gene calls are TRBV18 and TRBJ2-7; D remains ambiguous. The CDR3 is 12 residues long. Germline V gene data show CDR1 as KGHSH and CDR2 as LQKENI. DNA of the CDR3: TGTGCCAGCTCATCACCAACCTACGAGCAGTACTTC. It yields the protein CASSSPTYEQYF.

With respect to this clonotype: Sequence at one end of the junction differs from germline and may be a read error. V gene TRBV5-4 combines with J gene TRBJ2-5; the D gene is possibly TRBD1 (6 bases). The germline CDR1 and CDR2 sequences are SGHNT and YYREEE (reference sequence). CDR3 size: 14 residues. CDR3 nucleotides: TGTGCCAACAGCTTACAGGGTCGGGAAGAGACCCAGTACTTC. Protein product: CANSLQGREETQYF.

There are many counts of this clonotype. The conserved final phenylalanine or tryptophan is absent from the CDR3, which likely points to a read error. The DNA is left out, because the CDR3 cannot be placed on it with certainty; the CDR3 is given as TCRdb lists it. This sequence joins TRBV4-1 and TRBJ2-3; TRBD2 reflects the table's D call only, with no check against the DNA. Germline V CDR1 and CDR2: MGHRA, YSYEKL. The CDR3 is 13 amino acids long, termini counted. The CDR3: CASSQHSGSGRVD.

About this clonotype itself: The CDR3 carries no conserved terminal phenylalanine or tryptophan, so it likely arises from a read error. The chain recombines TRBV5-4 with TRBJ1-2; D is unresolved. The germline V and J ends were trimmed by 6 bases and 0 bases, with 12 bases remaining between them. The CDR3 consists of 14 residues. Looked up from germline, CDR1 is SGHNT and CDR2 is YYREEE (reference sequence). DNA for the CDR3: TGTGCCAGCACCGCGACATCCACTAACTATGGCTACACCCTC. Translating gives CASTATSTNYGYTL.

The chain uses TRBV6-1 and TRBJ2-1; D may be TRBD2 (6 bases). The germline V gene encodes CDR1 MNHNS and CDR2 SASEGT. This CDR3 spans 15 amino acids. The V end was cut by 10 bases, the J end by 8 bases, with 24 bases between. The CDR3 spells CANGSGTTSSDEQFF. The CDR3 region has the DNA TGTGCCAACGGATCCGGGACCACGTCTAGCGATGAGCAGTTCTTC.

This chain uses TRBV28 with TRBJ2-2; D is unresolved. CDR1 is MDHEN and CDR2 is SYDVKM in the germline V gene. CDR3 length equals 13 residues. V lost 5 bases and J 6 bases, leaving 10 bases between the germline ends. Here the CDR3 DNA reads TGTGCCAGCAGTCCTCCTAGACCCGGGGAGCTGTTTTTT. It specifies CASSPPRPGELFF. Using reference TRBV28 and TRBJ2-2 for the parts outside the CDR3, the full variable domain is DVKVTQSSRYLVKRTGEKVFLECVQDMDHENMFWYRQDPGLGLRLIYFSYDVKMKEKGDIPEGYSVSREKKERFSLILESASTNQTSMYLCASSPPRPGELFFGEGSRLTVL.

In this sample, this clonotype turned up many times. The rearrangement links TRBV11-3 to TRBJ2-1; D not resolved. Germline loops: CDR1 SGHNT, CDR2 YENEEA. The ends were cut back, 1 base at V and 9 bases at J, with 10 bases in the middle. The CDR3 consists of 13 residues. CDR3 loop: CASSLGRLGEQFF. CDR3 sequence (DNA): TGTGCCAGCAGCTTAGGTAGACTCGGTGAGCAGTTCTTC.

In regard to this clonotype: This clone may be a read error of a much larger clone one base away. The chain joins TRBV5-4 to TRBJ2-1, with D possibly matching TRBD1 (6 bases). The germline CDR1 and CDR2 sequences are SGHNT and YYREEE (reference sequence). The CDR3 is 15 amino acids. The CDR3 sequence is CASSLVLAGGNERFF. Here the CDR3 DNA reads TGTGCCAGCAGCTTGGTGCTAGCTGGGGGCAATGAGCGGTTCTTC.

This clonotype was found once. Since a much larger clone is just one base distant, this may be a read error. V and J are TRBV6-5 and TRBJ2-7, with D possibly TRBD1 on 5 matching bases. The CDR3 sequence is 13 residues long. Germline CDR1 MNHEY, CDR2 SVGAGI. Deletions cut 6 bases from V and 9 bases from J, with 18 bases between. The CDR3: CASRETGNGGQYF. DNA of the CDR3: TGTGCCAGCAGAGAAACAGGCAATGGCGGGCAGTACTTC.